The 21 T cell receptor beta chains reported below all come from one sample, sequenced in a study of blood T cell repertoires in COVID-19. This table comes from immunoSEQ multiplex PCR, and its TCRdb copy is limited to in-frame clones, with some not included. The table records hundreds of thousands of clones, around 85% of them present only once. Sequencing input: PBMCs or T cells enriched from blood (not recorded which). All receptors come from a man younger than 45 who had recovered from COVID-19.

Only a few counts were recorded for this clone. The V call is TRBV30, the J call TRBJ2-7; D might be TRBD1 (5 bases). There are 12 residues in the CDR3. Germline V CDR1 and CDR2: GTSNPN, SVGIG (reference sequence). The ends were cut back, 2 bases at V and 0 bases at J, with 5 bases in the middle. Written as DNA, the CDR3 is TGTGCCTGGAGTACAGGCTCCTACGAGCAGTACTTC. Translating it yields CAWSTGSYEQYF.

The chain joins TRBV24-1 to TRBJ2-2, with 12 positions matching TRBD1. Germline CDR1 reads KGHDR; CDR2 reads SFDVKD. CDR3 length: 18 amino acids. With V trimmed by 9 bases and J by 3 bases, 13 bases remained unmatched. The CDR3 loop is CATQGRGQGAWDTGELFF. CDR3 nucleotide sequence: TGTGCCACCCAGGGACGGGGACAGGGGGCTTGGGACACCGGGGAGCTGTTTTTT.

The chain links TRBV7-2 to TRBJ1-3; D is possibly TRBD1 (5 bases). This CDR3 has 14 amino acids. Trimming removed 3 bases from V and 4 bases from J, with 10 bases in between. Germline assignment: CDR1 SGHTA and CDR2 FQGNSA. The CDR3 DNA sequence: TGTGCCAGCAGCTTGGGGCGGGAGGGAAACACCATATATTTT. This encodes CASSLGREGNTIYF. The variable domain in full, completed from reference TRBV7-2 and TRBJ1-3, reads GAGVSQSPSNKVTEKGKDVELRCDPISGHTALYWYRQSLGQGLEFLIYFQGNSAPDKSGLPSDRFSAERTGGSVSTLTIQRTQQEDSAVYLCASSLGREGNTIYFGEGSWLTVV.

The chain recombines TRBV7-6 with TRBJ2-5; TRBD1 matches at 8 bases. V was pared by 1 base and J by 3 bases, with 4 bases of the junction left unmatched. CDR3 size: 15 residues. Germline CDR1 is SGHVS and CDR2 is FNYEAQ. Here the CDR3 DNA reads TGTGCCAGCAGCTTAGGTCAGGGGGCGAAAGAGACCCAGTACTTC. This gives the protein CASSLGQGAKETQYF.

The gene calls are TRBV2 and TRBJ1-5; no reliable D call. Trimming shortened V by 4 bases and J by 4 bases, and 8 bases separated the two germline ends. CDR3 length equals 13 residues. Looked up from germline, CDR1 is SNHLY and CDR2 is FYNNEI. The CDR3 loop reads CASSGQYNQPQHF. As DNA, the CDR3 is TGTGCCAGCAGTGGGCAGTATAATCAGCCCCAGCATTTT.

The genes are TRBV5-4 and TRBJ2-5; 7 nucleotides align to TRBD2. This CDR3 is 15 amino acids long. V gave up 0 bases and J gave up 5 bases; unmatched junction bases: 7. Germline assignment: CDR1 SGHNT and CDR2 YYREEE (reference sequence). The CDR3 nucleotides read TGTGCCAGCAGCTTGGTGGCAGGGCGGGGGGAGACCCAGTACTTC. It yields the protein CASSLVAGRGETQYF.

V is TRBV7-2 and J is TRBJ2-3, with TRBD2 matching over 8 bases. This CDR3 has 18 residues. CDR1 and CDR2 (germline): SGHTA, FQGNSA. The V and J ends lost 1 base and 2 bases, in that order; junction bases with no gene match: 11. Written as DNA, the CDR3 is TGTGCCAGCAGCTTAGAGGGGCCTACTAGCGGCCCCACAGATACGCAGTATTTT. Residues: CASSLEGPTSGPTDTQYF.

The chain carries TRBV5-4 and TRBJ2-5, with D possibly matching TRBD2 (6 bases). Germline assignment: CDR1 SGHNT and CDR2 YYREEE (reference sequence). Trimming cost V 4 bases and J 4 bases, with 17 bases left between them. CDR3 length: 15 residues. The CDR3 loop reads CASSPVPSASETQYF. In DNA, the CDR3 is TGTGCCAGCAGCCCGGTGCCTAGCGCTTCAGAGACCCAGTACTTC.

The chain combines TRBV2 with TRBJ1-1; the D is unclear. CDR3 length equals 15 residues. V was cut by 4 bases and J by 0 bases, with 12 bases left in between. Germline V gene sequence: CDR1 SNHLY, CDR2 FYNNEI. The CDR3 DNA is TGTGCCAGCAGTGCCTGGGCAGCACTGAACACTGAAGCTTTCTTT. This gives the protein CASSAWAALNTEAFF.

The V gene is TRBV7-9, the J gene TRBJ1-4; D perhaps matches TRBD1 (5 bases). CDR1 and CDR2 (germline): SEHNR, FQNEAQ (reference sequence). V was clipped by 5 bases and J by 7 bases, with 14 bases between them. The CDR3 has 14 amino acids. The CDR3 is CASSPAGGGEKLFF. The CDR3 region has the DNA TGTGCCAGCAGCCCCGCGGGGGGAGGTGAAAAACTGTTTTTT.

This chain connects TRBV5-1 to TRBJ1-2; D is undetermined. The CDR3 is 12 amino acids. Trimming took 4 bases from V and 8 from J, leaving 12 bases between them. Per germline, CDR1 SGHRS and CDR2 YFSETQ. The CDR3 nucleotides read TGCGCCAGCAGCGCCGGACTCCACGGCTACACCTTC. The encoded protein is CASSAGLHGYTF. Full variable domain (missing parts from reference TRBV5-1 and TRBJ1-2): KAGVTQTPRYLIKTRGQQVTLSCSPISGHRSVSWYQQTPGQGLQFLFEYFSETQRNKGNFPGRFSGRQFSNSRSEMNVSTLELGDSALYLCASSAGLHGYTFGSGTRLTVV.

This chain joins TRBV18 and TRBJ1-3; maybe TRBD1 (5 bases). The CDR3 is made up of 16 amino acids. V lost 2 bases, J lost 0 bases, and 11 bases lay in between. Germline CDR1 and CDR2: KGHSH and LQKENI. CDR3 sequence: CASSPLQGSSGNTIYF. The DNA for the CDR3 is TGTGCCAGCTCACCATTGCAGGGCAGCTCTGGAAACACCATATATTTT. Full variable domain (outside the CDR3, taken from reference TRBV18 and TRBJ1-3): NAGVMQNPRHLVRRRGQEARLRCSPMKGHSHVYWYRQLPEEGLKFMVYLQKENIIDESGMPKERFSAEFPKEGPSILRIQQVVRGDSAAYFCASSPLQGSSGNTIYFGEGSWLTVV.

Notes on this clone: The same CDR3 arises from other DNA sequences in this sample as well. This sequence joins TRBV5-1 and TRBJ1-3; D may be TRBD1 (5 bases). Trimming left V 0 bases short and J 1 base short, with 8 bases between. Germline V gene sequence: CDR1 SGHRS, CDR2 YFSETQ. CDR3 size: 15 residues. Here the CDR3 reads CASSLVAGSGNTIYF. DNA of the CDR3: TGCGCCAGCAGCTTGGTGGCAGGGTCTGGAAACACCATATATTTT.

Comment on this clone: Its ends do not fully match the called genes, so a read error is possible. The rearrangement joins TRBV27 to TRBJ1-2, with D possibly TRBD1 on 6 matching bases. This CDR3 has 14 residues. The V gene's germline CDR1 is MNHEY and CDR2 SMNVEV (reference sequence). In DNA form, the CDR3 reads TGTGCCAGCAGTCTATCGACAGGCTCGAGGGGCTACACCTTC. Translation gives CASSLSTGSRGYTF.

This clone showed up just a few times. V is TRBV5-1 and J is TRBJ2-5, with D possibly being TRBD1 (6 bases). Germline V gene lookup returns CDR1 SGHRS and CDR2 YFSETQ. V lost 0 bases and J lost 1, with 10 bases in between. The CDR3 length is 15 residues. This chain's CDR3 is CASSLEGGFQETQYF. Here the CDR3 DNA reads TGCGCCAGCAGCTTGGAAGGGGGATTCCAAGAGACCCAGTACTTC.

The V and J genes are TRBV19 and TRBJ1-1, with D possibly TRBD1 on 6 matching bases. The CDR3 extends over 15 amino acids. Germline CDR1 and CDR2: LNHDA and SQIVND (reference sequence). Trimming took off 7 bases at V and 3 bases at J, with 18 bases between the two ends. This CDR3 is CASIAGQGRDTEAFF. CDR3 bases: TGTGCCAGTATTGCCGGGCAGGGGAGGGACACTGAAGCTTTCTTT.

This clone was seen once. The J gene is TRBJ1-2, the V gene TRBV30, with TRBD1 as a possible D gene (6 bases). CDR1 and CDR2 from the germline V gene are GTSNPN and SVGIG (reference sequence). This CDR3 has 12 amino acids. V shed 7 bases and J shed 2 bases, with 11 bases lying between them. CDR3 bases: TGTGCCTTATCTAGGGGGAACTATGGCTACACCTTC. It encodes CALSRGNYGYTF.

The J gene is TRBJ1-2, the V gene TRBV5-4; possible D gene TRBD1, 6 bases. The CDR3 runs 13 residues. Germline V lookup: CDR1 SGHNT, CDR2 YYREEE (reference sequence). The ends were cut back, 6 bases at V and 5 bases at J, with 14 bases in the middle. CDR3: CASTRGAPYGYTF. The CDR3 coding sequence is TGTGCCAGCACCAGGGGCGCTCCTTATGGCTACACCTTC.

The chain recombines TRBV19 with TRBJ2-3; maybe TRBD1 (5 bases). This CDR3 comprises 12 residues. Germline V lookup: CDR1 LNHDA, CDR2 SQIVND (reference sequence). V was pared by 7 bases and J by 3 bases, with 8 bases between. CDR3 sequence reads: CASTDSTDTQYF. CDR3 in DNA: TGTGCCAGTACTGACAGTACAGATACGCAGTATTTT.

The chain uses TRBV19 and TRBJ2-7, with TRBD2 as a possible D gene (6 bases). Per the germline V gene, CDR1 is LNHDA and CDR2 is SQIVND (reference sequence). The CDR3 totals 13 residues. The V end was cut by 6 bases, the J end by 5 bases, with 14 bases between. CDR3 sequence (DNA): TGTGCCAGTAGCCGCGTTGGGAGGAACGAGCAGTACTTC. Translated, it gives CASSRVGRNEQYF. Full variable domain (missing parts from reference TRBV19 and TRBJ2-7): DGGITQSPKYLFRKEGQNVTLSCEQNLNHDAMYWYRQDPGQGLRLIYYSQIVNDFQKGDIAEGYSVSREKKESFPLTVTSAQKNPTAFYLCASSRVGRNEQYFGPGTRLTVT.

The chain uses TRBV19 and TRBJ1-5, with D unresolved. The CDR3 has 16 residues. Deletions cut 9 bases from V and 3 bases from J, with 21 bases between. The germline V gene has CDR1 LNHDA and CDR2 SQIVND (reference sequence). Here the CDR3 reads CARKYWTGLLNQPQHF. The DNA of the CDR3 is TGTGCCAGGAAGTATTGGACCGGACTACTCAATCAGCCCCAGCATTTT.